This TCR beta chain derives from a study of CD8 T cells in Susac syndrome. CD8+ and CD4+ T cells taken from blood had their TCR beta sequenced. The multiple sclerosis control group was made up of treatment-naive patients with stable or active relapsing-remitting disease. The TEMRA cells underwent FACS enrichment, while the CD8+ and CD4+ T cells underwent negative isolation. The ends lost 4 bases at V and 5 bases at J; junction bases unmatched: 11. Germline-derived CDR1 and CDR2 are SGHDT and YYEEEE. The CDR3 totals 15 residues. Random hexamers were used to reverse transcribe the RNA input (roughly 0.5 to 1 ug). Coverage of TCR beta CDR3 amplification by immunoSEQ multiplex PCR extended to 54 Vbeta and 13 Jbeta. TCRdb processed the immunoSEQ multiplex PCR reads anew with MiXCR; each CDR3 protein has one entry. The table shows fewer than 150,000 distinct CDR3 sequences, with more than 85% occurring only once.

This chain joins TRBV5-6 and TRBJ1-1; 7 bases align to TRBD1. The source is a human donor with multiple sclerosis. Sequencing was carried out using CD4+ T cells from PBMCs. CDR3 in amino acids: CASSDRTGDETEAFF. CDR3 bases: TGTGCCAGCAGCGACCGAACAGGGGATGAGACTGAAGCTTTCTTT.